The TCR beta chain under discussion was sequenced for a study of T cell clonality in common variable immunodeficiency. Findings of the study overall: Compared with healthy controls, CVID subjects showed increased TCRbeta clonality, mostly in about a third.

Assay used: immunoSEQ multiplex PCR; TCRdb lists only in-frame clones, some missing. This sample carries about 42,000 clones, none of them present only once. This clone was recorded at least ten times. What it recognizes is unknown. The TCR was taken from a person aged 18 to 75 in good health. The material sequenced was peripheral blood mononuclear cells.

CDR3 protein: CSASEGAGRTDTQYF. CDR3 DNA (partial): TGCAGTGCTAGTGAGGGGGCGGGGAGGACGGATACG. The V and J genes are TRBV20-1 and TRBJ2-3; D may be TRBD1 (7 bases). The read stops 3 residues short of the end of the CDR3; the missing end is completed from the germline J gene. The CDR3 covers 15 residues. The germline V gene encodes CDR1 DFQATT and CDR2 SNEGSKA (reference sequence). Trimming shortened V by 3 bases and J by 6 bases, and 19 bases separated the two germline ends.